Listed below are T cell receptor beta chains from one sample, sequenced in a study of regulatory dendritic cells for organ transplantation. Clones were sequenced by immunoSEQ multiplex PCR, and TCRdb holds only the in-frame ones, with some missing. The table lists under 40,000 clones, about nine tenths of them singletons. Sequencing input: naive CD8+ T cells from blood. These receptors were collected from a human donor in good health. Each CDR3 is given with its conserved first and last residue. A D gene is named only where the DNA matches it firmly. Expanded clones get a size class; other rows say once, few or many, or leave the size out.

>TRBJ2-3|NA|TRBV7-3|TRBD1
TGTGCCAGCAGCTCCACAGGGGTCTACACAGATACGCAGTATTTT
CASSSTGVYTDTQYF
>TRBJ1-1|NA|TRBV11-2|NA
TGTGCCAGCAGCTTGCGGAACACTGAAGCTTTCTTT
CASSLRNTEAFF
>TRBJ2-2|NA|TRBV5-5|TRBD1
TGTGCCAGCAGCTTGGTTTGGGGACAGACGAACACCGGGGAGCTGTTTTTT
CASSLVWGQTNTGELFF
>TRBJ1-2|NA|TRBV6-6|NA
TGTGCCAGCAAGGATAACTATGGCTACACCTTC
CASKDNYGYTF
>TRBJ1-2|NA|TRBV7-9|NA
TGTGCCAGCAGCTTAAACGGTTTAGAGACGGACGCAAACTATGGCTACACCTTC
CASSLNGLETDANYGYTF
>TRBJ1-5|NA|TRBV4-1|NA
TGCGCCAGCAGCCAAGTCTTGGGGCCGGATTTCCATCAGCCCCAGCATTTT
CASSQVLGPDFHQPQHF
>TRBJ2-3|NA|TRBV6-5|NA
TGTGCCAGCAGTTACTCTAGCACAGATACGCAGTATTTT
CASSYSSTDTQYF
>TRBJ1-3|NA|TRBV9|NA
TGTGCCAGCAGCCCCGCCAACGGAAACACCATATATTTT
CASSPANGNTIYF
>TRBJ2-5|once|TRBV6-5|NA
TGTGCCAGCAGTAACACCGCAGGGGTACAAGAGACCCAGTACTTC
CASSNTAGVQETQYF
>TRBJ1-4|NA|TRBV19|NA
TGTGCCAGTATCGGGGAGCCGGGGGTGTACGAAAAACTGTTTTTT
CASIGEPGVYEKLFF
>TRBJ1-5|NA|TRBV11-2|NA
TGTGCCAGCAGCTTGGGGACGGTAAAAAATCAGCCCCAGCATTTT
CASSLGTVKNQPQHF
>TRBJ1-4|NA|TRBV7-9|NA
TGTGCCAGCAGCTTCGCCAGCCCTAATGAAAAACTGTTTTTT
CASSFASPNEKLFF
>TRBJ1-1|NA|TRBV7-6|NA
TGTGCCAGCAGCTTACAGGGGAGGACTGAAGCTTTCTTT
CASSLQGRTEAFF
>TRBJ2-2|NA|TRBV30|NA
TGTGCCGGTGTTGCGACAGGAGACACCGGGGAGCTGTTTTTT
CAGVATGDTGELFF
>TRBJ2-2|NA|TRBV27|TRBD1
TGTGCCAGCAGCTTGACAGGGGACAGCACCGGGGAGCTGTTTTTT
CASSLTGDSTGELFF
>TRBJ2-1|NA|TRBV4-3|TRBD1
TGCGCCAGCAGCCAAGTTGCGCAGGGGGTAGGTGAGCAGTTCTTC
CASSQVAQGVGEQFF
>TRBJ1-1|NA|TRBV4-1|NA
TGCGCCAGCAGCCAAATGGGGGGGACTGAAGCTTTCTTT
CASSQMGGTEAFF
>TRBJ1-2|NA|TRBV4-1|NA
TGCGCCAGCAGCCAAGATCTAGCGGGACTCCCGGGGTACACCTTC
CASSQDLAGLPGYTF
>TRBJ1-6|NA|TRBV9|NA
TGTGCCAGCAGCGTAGGAAGGACGAGCTCCTATAATTCACCCCTCCACTTT
CASSVGRTSSYNSPLHF
>TRBJ2-6|NA|TRBV7-2|NA
TGTGCCAGCAGCCAGGGGTCCGGGGCCAACGTCCTGACTTTC
CASSQGSGANVLTF
>TRBJ1-2|few|TRBV6-6|NA
TGTGCCAGCAGTTATCGGCCCGCTGTGGGCTACACCTTC
CASSYRPAVGYTF
>TRBJ1-2|NA|TRBV7-9|NA
TGTGCCAGCAGCCAAGAGGGGTATGGCTACACCTTC
CASSQEGYGYTF
>TRBJ1-1|few|TRBV7-9|NA
TGTGCCAGCCAACAAATGAACACTGAAGCTTTCTTT
CASQQMNTEAFF
>TRBJ2-7|NA|TRBV5-4|TRBD1
TGTGCCAGCAGTTTTGGGGACAGGACCTACGAGCAGTACTTC
CASSFGDRTYEQYF
>TRBJ2-7|NA|TRBV9|NA
TGTGCCAGCAGCGGGGGACACCACTCCTACGAGCAGTACTTC
CASSGGHHSYEQYF
>TRBJ2-1|NA|TRBV6-5|TRBD2
TGTGCCAGCAGTTACTCGAGTAGCGGGAGCTTAATCTTC
CASSYSSSGSLIF
>TRBJ2-1|NA|TRBV9|NA
TGTGCCAGCAGCGCCCAAGGGACTGACAATGAGCAGTTCTTC
CASSAQGTDNEQFF
>TRBJ2-7|NA|TRBV5-1|NA
TGCGCCAGCAGCTTGGGAGCCTTCTCCTCCTACGAGCAGTACTTC
CASSLGAFSSYEQYF
>TRBJ2-1|NA|TRBV19|TRBD2
TGTGCCAGTAGTATCAGAGCGGGAGTTTTCTACAATGAGCAGTTCTTC
CASSIRAGVFYNEQFF
>TRBJ1-1|NA|TRBV28|NA
TGTGCCAGCAGTTCCCCCATCCGGGACCCACTCGGGGCTGAAGCTTTCTTT
CASSSPIRDPLGAEAFF
>TRBJ1-1|NA|TRBV19|NA
TGTGCCACCTCGCGAGACAGGAACACTGAAGCTTTCTTT
CATSRDRNTEAFF
>TRBJ1-2|NA|TRBV5-4|NA
TGTGCCAGCAGCTTGGGGGGGAGCAATGGCCACACCTTC
CASSLGGSNGHTF
>TRBJ1-2|NA|TRBV4-1|NA
TGCGCCAGCAGCCAAGTCCCGGCCCAGGGAAGGGAGGGCTACACCTTC
CASSQVPAQGREGYTF
>TRBJ2-5|NA|TRBV28|NA
TGTGCCAGCAGTCCGGTAAGGACCCTCCGAGAGACCCAGTACTTC
CASSPVRTLRETQYF
>TRBJ1-1|NA|TRBV28|NA
TGTGCCAGCACCCTATCGAACACTGAAGCTTTCTTT
CASTLSNTEAFF
>TRBJ1-1|NA|TRBV5-6|NA
TGTGCCAGCAGCTTGGCAGGGAGCCGAGGGTCTTTCTTT
CASSLAGSRGSFF
>TRBJ2-7|NA|TRBV30|TRBD2
TGTGCCTGGAGTTTAGCGGGAGGTCGTCACGAGCAGTACTTC
CAWSLAGGRHEQYF
>TRBJ1-1|NA|TRBV30|NA
TGTGCCTGGAGCGGGGGGCAGGGCGACACTGAAGCTTTCTTT
CAWSGGQGDTEAFF
>TRBJ2-1|NA|TRBV28|NA
TGTGCCAGCAGTTCAAACCTCGGATACAATGAGCAGTTCTTC
CASSSNLGYNEQFF
>TRBJ1-4|NA|TRBV4-3|NA
TGCGCCAGCAGCCAAGAAGCGGTTTCAACTAATGAAAAACTGTTTTTT
CASSQEAVSTNEKLFF
>TRBJ2-7|NA|TRBV28|TRBD1
TGTGCCAGCAGTTGGGGACAGGGCTTGGGGGCCTACGAGCAGTACTTC
CASSWGQGLGAYEQYF
>TRBJ1-5|NA|TRBV2|NA
TGTGCCAGCAAGAGGGGTGGAAGCAATCAGCCCCAGCATTTT
CASKRGGSNQPQHF
>TRBJ2-7|NA|TRBV5-8|TRBD2
TGTGCCAGCAGCTTAGGACTAGCGGTTAACGAGCAGTACTTC
CASSLGLAVNEQYF
>TRBJ2-3|NA|TRBV9|TRBD2
TGTGCCAGCAGCGGTAGCGGGAGAGAAGCAGATACGCAGTATTTT
CASSGSGREADTQYF